This T cell receptor beta chain emerged from a study of cytomegalovirus exposure and HLA in healthy donors. A multiplex PCR was run with 60 Vbeta primers and 13 Jbeta primers. TCRdb's table, derived via immunoSEQ multiplex PCR, lists solely in-frame clones and lacks some. The table lists approximately 190,000 clones, approximately 85% of them singletons. Note on this clone: Its target is unknown.

Germline-derived CDR1 and CDR2 are SGHTS and YDEGEE. This CDR3 has 15 residues. V lost 3 bases, J lost 4 bases, and 8 bases stayed unmatched. General study results and limits: One later analysis reportedly identified an Asian-associated ancestry cluster that showed fewer N-insertions than the roughly 600-donor mean. High specificity and sensitivity for cytomegalovirus status were reported for the classifier. In an earlier analysis, in some 500 donors, most V segments appeared productive either ~90% or ~30% of the time.

The specimen was PBMCs. The TCR comes from a woman aged 18-29 years in good health and CMV-seronegative. The rearrangement links TRBV5-8 to TRBJ2-3; 7 bases agree with TRBD2. The CDR3 is CASSSLRLAADTQYF. The DNA for the CDR3 is TGTGCCAGCAGCTCCTTAAGACTAGCTGCAGATACGCAGTATTTT.